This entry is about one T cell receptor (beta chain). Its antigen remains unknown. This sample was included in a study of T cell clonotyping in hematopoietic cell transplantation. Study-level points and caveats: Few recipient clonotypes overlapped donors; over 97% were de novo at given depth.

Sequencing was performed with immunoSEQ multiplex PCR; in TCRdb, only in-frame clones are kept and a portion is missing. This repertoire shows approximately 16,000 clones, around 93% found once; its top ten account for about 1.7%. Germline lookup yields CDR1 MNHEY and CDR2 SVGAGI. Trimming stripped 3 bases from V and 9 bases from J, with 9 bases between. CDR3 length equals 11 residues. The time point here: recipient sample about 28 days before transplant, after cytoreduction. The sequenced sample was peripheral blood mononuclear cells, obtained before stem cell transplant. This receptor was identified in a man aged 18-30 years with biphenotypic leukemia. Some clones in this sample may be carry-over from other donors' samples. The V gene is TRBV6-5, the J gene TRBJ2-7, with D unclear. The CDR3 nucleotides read TGTGCCAGCAGTTATGGCGATGGGCAGTACTTC. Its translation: CASSYGDGQYF.